This record covers a single TCR beta chain. The antigen remains unidentified. The immunoSEQ assay was v3. This table comes from immunoSEQ multiplex PCR, and its TCRdb copy is limited to in-frame clones, with some not included. This sample yields approximately 92,000 clones, of which about three fifths are seen a single time; approximately 11% belongs to the top ten. This entry is derived from a study of TIL therapy for anti-PD-1-resistant metastatic lung cancer. For the study at large: By whole-exome sequencing, median non-synonymous tumor mutation burden was roughly 1.6 mutations per megabase. Study-wide findings and caveats: Many TIL product clones were absent from baseline tumor, suggesting clonal contraction. Patients were highly selected, enriched for treatment-naive, never-smoker and oncogene-addicted cases.

This CDR3 is built from 15 residues. Germline loops: CDR1 MNHEY, CDR2 SVGAGI. The J segment lost 4 bases and the V segment lost 4 bases, leaving 3 bases of the junction unmatched. The time point: pre-treatment sample, taken before nivolumab and TIL therapy. The tumor samples were excised metastases, mostly pleural nodules or supraclavicular lymph nodes. Tumor harvest preceded PD-1/PD-L1 blockade, followed by nivolumab treatment. The clonotype comes from a person between 30 and 79 years old with non-small cell lung cancer. The chain carries TRBV6-5 and TRBJ2-7, with 14 bases lining up with TRBD2. This material consisted of tumor tissue, taken at baseline. As DNA, the CDR3 is TGTGCCAGCAGTTGGACTAGCGGGAGGCCATACGAGCAGTACTTC. Translated: CASSWTSGRPYEQYF.